These T cell receptor beta chains were read from a single sample in a study of Graves' ophthalmopathy and Graves' hyperthyroidism. TCRdb called the multiplex PCR reads again in MiXCR, with one record for every CDR3 protein. The sample records hundreds of thousands of distinct CDR3 sequences, about two fifths being singletons. Material: peripheral blood. These receptor sequences come from an adult man with Graves' ophthalmopathy. The CDR3 runs from the conserved cysteine through the conserved F or W. The order of the fields is V gene, CDR3 length, J gene, D gene, clone size, CDR3 DNA, CDR3 protein. D genes are given only for firm matches. Size tells how often a clone was seen (once, few, many) or the class of an expanded clone, and some rows leave it out.

v_call: TRBV2
cdr3_length: 17
j_call: TRBJ1-5
d_call: TRBD1
clone_size: NA
cdr3_nt: TGTGCCAGCACCCAAGGACAGGGCGAATATTCGGGTCAGCCCCAGCATTTT
cdr3_aa: CASTQGQGEYSGQPQHF

v_call: TRBV19
cdr3_length: 13
j_call: TRBJ2-7
d_call: NA
clone_size: many
cdr3_nt: TGTGCCAGTAGTCCCGGGGGCCCCGAGAAGCAGTACTTC
cdr3_aa: CASSPGGPEKQYF

v_call: TRBV10-3
cdr3_length: 16
j_call: TRBJ1-3
d_call: TRBD1
clone_size: many
cdr3_nt: TGTGCCATCAGGGGTAGGACAGGGGCCTCTGGAAACACCATATATTTT
cdr3_aa: CAIRGRTGASGNTIYF

v_call: TRBV5-1
cdr3_length: 15
j_call: TRBJ2-5
d_call: NA
clone_size: many
cdr3_nt: TGCGCCAGCAGCTCGGGCAGAGTCTGGGGAGAGACCCAGTACTTC
cdr3_aa: CASSSGRVWGETQYF

v_call: TRBV6-7
cdr3_length: 14
j_call: TRBJ2-7
d_call: TRBD1
clone_size: many
cdr3_nt: TGTGCCAGCAGGGCAGGGGGTAGGTCCTACGAGCAGTACTTC
cdr3_aa: CASRAGGRSYEQYF

v_call: TRBV10-3
cdr3_length: 14
j_call: TRBJ1-1
d_call: NA
clone_size: NA
cdr3_nt: TGTGCCAGCACCTCTAGGGGGGGCAACACTGAAGCTTTCTTT
cdr3_aa: CASTSRGGNTEAFF

v_call: TRBV7-2
cdr3_length: 16
j_call: TRBJ2-3
d_call: NA
clone_size: few
cdr3_nt: TGTGCCAGTGTTTACCTAGTAGGGTCGAGCACAGATACGCAGTATTTT
cdr3_aa: CASVYLVGSSTDTQYF

v_call: TRBV27
cdr3_length: 14
j_call: TRBJ1-2
d_call: TRBD1
clone_size: many
cdr3_nt: TGTGCCAGCAGTTTTGGGACAGGGAGCTATGGCTACACCTTC
cdr3_aa: CASSFGTGSYGYTF

v_call: TRBV5-4
cdr3_length: 15
j_call: TRBJ2-5
d_call: TRBD2
clone_size: NA
cdr3_nt: TGTGCCAGCAGCCCTTCTCTAGCGGGGAAAGAGACCCAGTACTTC
cdr3_aa: CASSPSLAGKETQYF

v_call: TRBV2
cdr3_length: 12
j_call: TRBJ2-5
d_call: NA
clone_size: many
cdr3_nt: TGTGCCAGCAGTGTTGGGAAAGAGACCCAGTACTTC
cdr3_aa: CASSVGKETQYF

v_call: TRBV7-9
cdr3_length: 17
j_call: TRBJ2-3
d_call: NA
clone_size: once
cdr3_nt: TGTGCCAGCAGCTTAGCAAATAGCGGACCTAGCACAGATACGCAGTATTTT
cdr3_aa: CASSLANSGPSTDTQYF

v_call: TRBV25-1
cdr3_length: 14
j_call: TRBJ1-1
d_call: NA
clone_size: many
cdr3_nt: TGTGCCAGCAGTTTCACAGGCGGAACAACTGAAGCTTTCTTT
cdr3_aa: CASSFTGGTTEAFF

v_call: TRBV7-9
cdr3_length: 15
j_call: TRBJ1-4
d_call: NA
clone_size: NA
cdr3_nt: NA
cdr3_aa: CASSSWGREEKNCFF

v_call: TRBV5-1
cdr3_length: 14
j_call: TRBJ1-1
d_call: NA
clone_size: many
cdr3_nt: TGCGCCAGCAGCTTGCTCCCAGGGAACACTGAAGCTTTCTTT
cdr3_aa: CASSLLPGNTEAFF

v_call: TRBV25-1
cdr3_length: 15
j_call: TRBJ2-5
d_call: NA
clone_size: many
cdr3_nt: TGTGCCAGCAGTGCAGGAGACGGATGGAAGGAGACCCAGTACTTC
cdr3_aa: CASSAGDGWKETQYF

v_call: TRBV6-6
cdr3_length: 16
j_call: TRBJ1-4
d_call: NA
clone_size: few
cdr3_nt: TGTGCCAGCAGTTACGGGGGGAGCTCAACTAATGAAAAACTGTTTTTT
cdr3_aa: CASSYGGSSTNEKLFF

v_call: TRBV25-1
cdr3_length: 16
j_call: TRBJ2-1
d_call: NA
clone_size: few
cdr3_nt: TGTGCCAGCAGTGGCAGGGACGCATCCCGGGGTAATGAGCAGTTCTTC
cdr3_aa: CASSGRDASRGNEQFF

v_call: TRBV20-1
cdr3_length: 13
j_call: TRBJ1-2
d_call: TRBD1
clone_size: many
cdr3_nt: TGCAGTGCTAGAGTAGGGACAGACTATGGCTACACCTTC
cdr3_aa: CSARVGTDYGYTF

v_call: TRBV2
cdr3_length: 14
j_call: TRBJ1-5
d_call: NA
clone_size: NA
cdr3_nt: TGTGCCAGCAGTGAACGGAGAGCGGGAGGGAAACAGCATTTT
cdr3_aa: CASSERRAGGKQHF

v_call: TRBV5-1
cdr3_length: 15
j_call: TRBJ2-2
d_call: NA
clone_size: few
cdr3_nt: TGCGCCAGCAGCTCGGGACCGACGAACACCGGGGAGCTGTTTTTT
cdr3_aa: CASSSGPTNTGELFF

v_call: TRBV25-1
cdr3_length: 15
j_call: TRBJ1-4
d_call: TRBD1
clone_size: NA
cdr3_nt: TGTGCCAGCAGCCTGGGACAGGGGACATTCGAAAAACTGTTTTTT
cdr3_aa: CASSLGQGTFEKLFF

v_call: TRBV10-3
cdr3_length: 16
j_call: TRBJ1-2
d_call: TRBD1
clone_size: NA
cdr3_nt: TGTGCCAGCAGTTACTCCGGACAGGGGTTGCGCTATGGCTACACCTTC
cdr3_aa: CASSYSGQGLRYGYTF

v_call: TRBV6-5
cdr3_length: 13
j_call: TRBJ1-1
d_call: TRBD1
clone_size: many
cdr3_nt: TGTGCCAGCAGTTCCACGACAGGGTCTGAAGCTTTCTTT
cdr3_aa: CASSSTTGSEAFF

v_call: TRBV25-1
cdr3_length: 15
j_call: TRBJ1-2
d_call: TRBD1
clone_size: NA
cdr3_nt: TGTGCCAGCAGTTCATCGAGGGACAGGATATATGGCTACACCTTC
cdr3_aa: CASSSSRDRIYGYTF

v_call: TRBV7-9
cdr3_length: 20
j_call: TRBJ2-5
d_call: TRBD2
clone_size: NA
cdr3_nt: TGTGCCAGCAGCTATCAGGGACTAGCGGGAGTGGTGGGGACCCAAGAGACCCAGTACTTC
cdr3_aa: CASSYQGLAGVVGTQETQYF

v_call: TRBV3-1
cdr3_length: 15
j_call: TRBJ1-5
d_call: NA
clone_size: NA
cdr3_nt: TGTGCCAGCAGCCAGGACACCTTAAGGAATCAGCCCCAGCATTTT
cdr3_aa: CASSQDTLRNQPQHF

v_call: TRBV9
cdr3_length: 14
j_call: TRBJ2-5
d_call: NA
clone_size: NA
cdr3_nt: TGTGTCAGCAATTTGGGGGGGGCCAGGGAGACCCAGTACTTC
cdr3_aa: CVSNLGGARETQYF

v_call: TRBV5-1
cdr3_length: 14
j_call: TRBJ2-7
d_call: NA
clone_size: many
cdr3_nt: TGCGCCAGCAGCGGTGGTGGGGCGATCTACGAGCAGTACTTC
cdr3_aa: CASSGGGAIYEQYF

v_call: TRBV29-1
cdr3_length: 13
j_call: TRBJ2-1
d_call: TRBD1
clone_size: NA
cdr3_nt: TGCAGCGCGAGGACAGGGGGGTACAATGAGCAGTTCTTC
cdr3_aa: CSARTGGYNEQFF

v_call: TRBV5-1
cdr3_length: 14
j_call: TRBJ1-4
d_call: TRBD1
clone_size: NA
cdr3_nt: TGCGCCAGCGGATTGGGGACAGGGAATGAAAAACTGTTTTTT
cdr3_aa: CASGLGTGNEKLFF

v_call: TRBV19
cdr3_length: 15
j_call: TRBJ1-5
d_call: TRBD1
clone_size: many
cdr3_nt: TGTGCCAGTAGTAAGACAGGGGGGCTGGGTCAGCCCCAGCATTTT
cdr3_aa: CASSKTGGLGQPQHF

v_call: TRBV20-1
cdr3_length: 14
j_call: TRBJ1-5
d_call: NA
clone_size: NA
cdr3_nt: TGCAGTGCTAGAGAGGTAGCGGGGGATCAGCCCCAGCATTTT
cdr3_aa: CSAREVAGDQPQHF

v_call: TRBV29-1
cdr3_length: 14
j_call: TRBJ2-7
d_call: TRBD1
clone_size: NA
cdr3_nt: TGCAGCGTTGACTCCCCGACAGGGACCTACGAGCAGTACTTC
cdr3_aa: CSVDSPTGTYEQYF

v_call: TRBV12-3/TRBV12-4
cdr3_length: 14
j_call: TRBJ2-5
d_call: NA
clone_size: NA
cdr3_nt: TGTGCTAGTGGTTACGGACAGCTGAAAGAGACCCAGTACTTC
cdr3_aa: CASGYGQLKETQYF

v_call: TRBV15
cdr3_length: 21
j_call: TRBJ1-4
d_call: NA
clone_size: NA
cdr3_nt: TGTGCCACCGGCAGAGACCTTGGGGGGCGCCGCTTTACTTTACGATATGAAAAACTGTTTTTT
cdr3_aa: CATGRDLGGRRFTLRYEKLFF

v_call: TRBV7-8
cdr3_length: 12
j_call: TRBJ1-1
d_call: NA
clone_size: many
cdr3_nt: TGTGCCAGCAGCTTGGGGGCGCTAGGAGCTTTCTTT
cdr3_aa: CASSLGALGAFF

v_call: TRBV25-1
cdr3_length: 16
j_call: TRBJ1-6
d_call: NA
clone_size: NA
cdr3_nt: TGTGCCAGCTCACCACGGGCAGGGAACTATAATTCACCCCTCCACTTT
cdr3_aa: CASSPRAGNYNSPLHF

v_call: TRBV20-1
cdr3_length: 15
j_call: TRBJ2-7
d_call: TRBD2
clone_size: NA
cdr3_nt: TGCAGTGCTAGAACCGTTAGCGGGAGGGCCTACGAGCAGTACTTC
cdr3_aa: CSARTVSGRAYEQYF

v_call: TRBV10-3
cdr3_length: 11
j_call: TRBJ1-2
d_call: NA
clone_size: NA
cdr3_nt: TGTGCCGTCGAGCCGGGAAGTGGAAACACCTTC
cdr3_aa: CAVEPGSGNTF